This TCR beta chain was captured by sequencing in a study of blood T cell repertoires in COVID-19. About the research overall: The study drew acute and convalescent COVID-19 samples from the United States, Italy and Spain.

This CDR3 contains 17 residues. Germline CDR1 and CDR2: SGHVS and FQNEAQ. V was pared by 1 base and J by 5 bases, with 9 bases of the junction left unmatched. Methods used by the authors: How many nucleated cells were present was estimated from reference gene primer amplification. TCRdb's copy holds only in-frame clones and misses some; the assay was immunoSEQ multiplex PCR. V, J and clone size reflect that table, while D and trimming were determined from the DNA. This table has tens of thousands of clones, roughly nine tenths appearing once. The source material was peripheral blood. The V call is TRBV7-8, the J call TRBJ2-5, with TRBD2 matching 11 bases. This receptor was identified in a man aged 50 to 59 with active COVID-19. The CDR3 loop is CASSLGLAGPLRETQYF. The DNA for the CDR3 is TGTGCCAGCAGCTTAGGACTAGCGGGGCCGCTTCGGGAGACCCAGTACTTC.